The 27 T cell receptor beta chains presented below share a single source sample, sequenced in a study of blood T cell repertoires in COVID-19. Data came from immunoSEQ multiplex PCR; TCRdb stores just in-frame clones and leaves some out. The repertoire holds tens of thousands of clones, with about 80% as singletons. Sequencing input: peripheral blood. The receptor set was obtained from a man over 45 with active or convalescent COVID-19.

This clone was found once. V and J are TRBV11-2 and TRBJ2-3; D is possibly TRBD2 (6 bases). V lost 3 bases to trimming and J lost 4 bases, with 14 bases between them. Germline V gene data show CDR1 as SGHAT and CDR2 as FQNNGV. This CDR3 has 15 residues. CDR3 protein: CASSFAGPTPDTQYF. The CDR3 DNA is TGTGCCAGCAGCTTCGCGGGACCCACACCAGATACGCAGTATTTT.

V usage is TRBV5-1 and J usage is TRBJ1-1; 7 bases line up with TRBD1. The J segment lost 4 bases and the V segment lost 4 bases, leaving 7 bases of the junction unmatched. Germline lookup yields CDR1 SGHRS and CDR2 YFSETQ. This CDR3 region has 14 residues. CDR3: CASSLDRVGTEAFF. CDR3 nucleotides: TGCGCCAGCAGCCTTGACAGGGTGGGCACTGAAGCTTTCTTT. Filled out from reference TRBV5-1 and TRBJ1-1, the complete variable domain reads KAGVTQTPRYLIKTRGQQVTLSCSPISGHRSVSWYQQTPGQGLQFLFEYFSETQRNKGNFPGRFSGRQFSNSRSEMNVSTLELGDSALYLCASSLDRVGTEAFFGQGTRLTVV.

This clone has just one count. The chain couples TRBV14 to TRBJ1-5; D unresolved. CDR1 is SGHDN, CDR2 FVKESK, per germline. CDR3 size: 13 residues. Trimming removed 4 bases from V and 1 base from J, with 5 bases in between. The CDR3 protein is CASSRQSNQPQHF. CDR3 coding DNA: TGTGCCAGCAGCCGTCAAAGCAATCAGCCCCAGCATTTT.

CDR3 bases: TGTGCCAGCAGCTCGGACATGGACACTGAAGCTTTCTTT. Amino acids: CASSSDMDTEAFF. The genes are TRBV7-9 and TRBJ1-1; maybe TRBD1 (5 bases). V was shortened by 4 bases and J by 3 bases, with 9 bases between the two germline ends. The CDR3 runs to 13 residues. The germline gives CDR1 SEHNR, CDR2 FQNEAQ (reference sequence).

Only a few counts were recorded for this clone. The V call is TRBV6-2 or TRBV6-3, the J call TRBJ1-5; 10 bases are shared with TRBD1. Germline V gene data show CDR1 as MNHEY and CDR2 as SVGEGT. The length of the CDR3 is 16 residues. J was trimmed by 6 bases and V by 5 bases; bases with no gene match: 10. For the CDR3, the DNA is TGTGCCAGCAGTCCCGGGACAGGGGTCGTCAGTCAGCCCCAGCATTTT. Its protein product is CASSPGTGVVSQPQHF.

This chain uses TRBV7-9 with TRBJ1-6; no firm D call. This CDR3 has 12 residues. CDR1 SEHNR and CDR2 FQNEAQ come from the germline V gene (reference sequence). V dropped 4 bases and J dropped 12 bases, with 10 bases sitting between them. The CDR3 DNA is TGTGCCAGCAGCTCCCAAGAGGGACCCCTCCACTTT. This sequence encodes CASSSQEGPLHF.

The chain employs TRBV6-6 and TRBJ2-7; D is possibly TRBD1 (6 bases). The CDR3 spans 15 residues. The germline CDR1 and CDR2 sequences are MNHNY and SVGAGI (reference sequence). With 6 bases removed from V and 3 bases from J, the gap between germline ends came to 18 bases. CDR3 protein: CASRTNRESNYEQYF. CDR3 DNA sequence: TGTGCCAGCAGAACCAACAGGGAGAGTAACTACGAGCAGTACTTC.

The chain employs TRBV5-4 and TRBJ2-1, with TRBD1 matching over 7 bases. The CDR3 consists of 17 residues. The germline gives CDR1 SGHNT, CDR2 YYREEE (reference sequence). The trim removed 4 bases at V and 8 bases at J, leaving 18 bases unmatched. Here the CDR3 DNA reads TGTGCCAGCAGCCCTATACAGGGGTTAGATTGGAACGATGAGCAGTTCTTC. Translation gives CASSPIQGLDWNDEQFF.

V usage is TRBV12-5 and J usage is TRBJ2-7; 9 positions match TRBD1. The CDR3 loop spans 17 amino acids. Germline values: CDR1 LGHNT, CDR2 FRNRAP. The V gene end was trimmed by 1 base and the J gene end by 3 bases; junction bases not matched to a gene: 10. The CDR3 DNA is TGTGCTAGTGGTTTGGACAGGGGGCGCATAACGGGCTACGAGCAGTACTTC. It codes for CASGLDRGRITGYEQYF.

This chain joins TRBV30 and TRBJ1-4, with D uncertain. V was cut by 0 bases and J by 8 bases, with 7 bases left in between. CDR3 length: 12 amino acids. The germline gives CDR1 GTSNPN, CDR2 SVGIG (reference sequence). CDR3 nucleotides: TGTGCCTGGAGTGTAATTAGAGAAAAACTGTTTTTT. It is translated as CAWSVIREKLFF.

The V and J genes are TRBV18 and TRBJ1-4; 8 bases fit TRBD1. This CDR3 spans 17 amino acids. The germline CDR1 and CDR2 sequences are KGHSH and LQKENI. V gave up 5 bases and J gave up 0 bases; unmatched junction bases: 8. DNA for the CDR3: TGTGCCAGCTCAAGCGGGACAGGCTACGCAACTAATGAAAAACTGTTTTTT. Translating gives CASSSGTGYATNEKLFF.

The chain combines TRBV9 with TRBJ1-2; tentative D call: TRBD1 (6 bases). Germline-derived CDR1 and CDR2 are SGDLS and YYNGEE. V was pared by 3 bases and J by 2 bases, with 11 bases between. The length of the CDR3 is 14 residues. The CDR3 here is CASSGQAENYGYTF. The CDR3, as DNA: TGTGCCAGCAGCGGACAGGCTGAGAACTATGGCTACACCTTC.

The rearrangement links TRBV15 to TRBJ2-3; 7 bases match TRBD2. This CDR3 is built from 17 residues. Germline CDR1 and CDR2: LNHNV and YYDKDF (reference sequence). Trimming removed 0 bases from V and 2 bases from J; junction bases left unmatched: 8. For the CDR3, the DNA is TGTGCCACCAGCAGAGATTTCGGACTAGGATACACAGATACGCAGTATTTT. Amino acid sequence: CATSRDFGLGYTDTQYF.

The CDR3 DNA follows: TGTGCCAGCAGCCCGAATCCTTCGGGGGGACGGCTCCGTGACACTGAAGCTTTCTTT. Encoded protein: CASSPNPSGGRLRDTEAFF. The rearrangement joins TRBV5-4 to TRBJ1-1; a possible D gene is TRBD1 (5 bases). Trimming took off 4 bases at V and 3 bases at J, with 28 bases between the two ends. The V gene's germline CDR1 is SGHNT and CDR2 YYREEE (reference sequence). CDR3 length: 19 amino acids.

In DNA form, the CDR3 reads TGTGCCAGCAGCTTAGCGCTACCGCCGGGGGCCCAGTACTTC. This translates into CASSLALPPGAQYF. This chain uses TRBV7-2 with TRBJ2-5, with D tentatively TRBD2 (6 bases). V lost 0 bases and J 9 bases, leaving 14 bases between the germline ends. Germline V gives CDR1 SGHTA, CDR2 FQGNSA. The CDR3 is made up of 14 amino acids.

This rearrangement joins TRBV4-2 to TRBJ2-3; 16 nucleotides line up with TRBD2. Germline V gene lookup returns CDR1 LGHNA and CDR2 YNFKEQ. The CDR3 length is 18 residues. V shed 0 bases, J shed 2 bases, and the junction held 2 bases outside the gene matches. The CDR3 nucleotides read TGTGCCAGCAGCCAAGAGGGACTAGCGGGGGGGACCACAGATACGCAGTATTTT. The encoded protein is CASSQEGLAGGTTDTQYF.

Many counts were recorded for this clone. The chain links TRBV28 to TRBJ2-2, with TRBD2 as a possible D gene (7 bases). V lost 7 bases and J lost 5, with 20 bases in between. CDR3 length: 16 amino acids. Germline V gene data show CDR1 as MDHEN and CDR2 as SYDVKM. CDR3 in amino acids: CASTGEGGPRTGELFF. The CDR3 coding sequence is TGTGCCAGCACCGGGGAGGGGGGCCCGCGGACCGGGGAGCTGTTTTTT.

Worth noting for this clone: The same CDR3 also results from other DNA sequences found in this sample. J is TRBJ1-2 and V is TRBV27, with 7 bases identical to TRBD1. With 3 bases clipped from V and 2 bases from J, the junction kept 0 bases outside the gene matches. Germline-derived CDR1 and CDR2 are MNHEY and SMNVEV (reference sequence). The CDR3 spans 13 residues. As DNA, the CDR3 is TGTGCCAGCAGTTTGACAGGGAACTATGGCTACACCTTC. It translates to CASSLTGNYGYTF.

J is TRBJ2-2 and V is TRBV9; a possible D gene is TRBD1 (6 bases). CDR3 length: 15 amino acids. Trimming removed 4 bases at V and 6 bases at J, with 16 bases between. Germline V gives CDR1 SGDLS, CDR2 YYNGEE. The CDR3 bases are TGTGCCAGCAGCCCCACGGGACAACCCTCCGGGGAGCTGTTTTTT. This codes for CASSPTGQPSGELFF.

The chain is built from TRBV6-2 or TRBV6-3 and TRBJ1-5; the D gene is possibly TRBD1 (5 bases). CDR3 length: 15 amino acids. Looked up from germline, CDR1 is MNHEY and CDR2 is SVGEGT. Trimming took off 4 bases at V and 0 bases at J, with 10 bases between the two ends. In DNA, the CDR3 is TGTGCCAGCAGTTCCGGGGGGTATAGCAATCAGCCCCAGCATTTT. It is translated as CASSSGGYSNQPQHF.

This clone appeared once. This chain uses TRBV27 with TRBJ1-3; weak D call: TRBD1 (6 bases). Per the germline V gene, CDR1 is MNHEY and CDR2 is SMNVEV (reference sequence). The ends were cut back, 7 bases at V and 4 bases at J, with 14 bases in the middle. CDR3 length equals 14 residues. The CDR3 coding sequence is TGTGCCAGCACCCTCTGGGGGCCAGGAAACACCATATATTTT. Encoded protein: CASTLWGPGNTIYF.

The V gene is TRBV3-1 (or the pseudogene TRBV3-2), the J gene TRBJ2-5, with TRBD2 identical over 14 bases. Germline V gives CDR1 LGHDT, CDR2 YNNKEL (reference sequence). V lost 3 bases and J lost 4; bases outside the gene matches: 4. The CDR3 has 16 residues. The CDR3 bases are TGTGCCAGCAGCCAGCAGACTAGCGGGGGGGGAGAGACCCAGTACTTC. It codes for CASSQQTSGGGETQYF.

The rearrangement links TRBV28 to TRBJ1-1; D uncertain. The CDR3 covers 12 residues. CDR1 MDHEN and CDR2 SYDVKM come from the germline V gene. V was clipped by 8 bases and J by 0 bases, with 7 bases between them. The CDR3 is CASGQVNTEAFF. CDR3 nucleotides: TGTGCCAGCGGCCAGGTGAACACTGAAGCTTTCTTT.

This chain links TRBV27 with TRBJ1-5, with D hard to call. This CDR3 contains 13 residues. Germline V gene sequence: CDR1 MNHEY, CDR2 SMNVEV (reference sequence). Trimming removed 1 base from V and 7 bases from J, with 8 bases in between. The CDR3 spells CASSLWAGQPQHF. The CDR3 DNA follows: TGTGCCAGCAGTTTATGGGCTGGGCAGCCCCAGCATTTT.

This chain connects TRBV11-2 to TRBJ1-2; D remains ambiguous. The V and J ends lost 2 bases and 5 bases respectively, with 6 bases between them. Per the germline V gene, CDR1 is SGHAT and CDR2 is FQNNGV. This CDR3 region has 12 residues. The CDR3 spells CASSLSVYGYTF. As DNA, the CDR3 is TGTGCCAGCAGCTTATCCGTTTATGGCTACACCTTC.

The chain joins TRBV5-5 to TRBJ1-4; weak D call: TRBD1 (6 bases). The CDR3 runs 15 residues. Germline CDR1 reads SGHKS; CDR2 reads YYEKEE (reference sequence). V was shortened by 7 bases and J by 5 bases, with 18 bases between the two germline ends. The CDR3 DNA is TGTGCCAGCCTCAATATCGGACAGAGGAATGAAAAACTGTTTTTT. Its protein is CASLNIGQRNEKLFF.

V usage is TRBV7-2 and J usage is TRBJ2-1; 9 bases fit TRBD2. This CDR3 comprises 17 residues. Losses at the gene ends were 2 bases for V and 4 bases for J; bases not matched to a gene: 9. Germline V lookup: CDR1 SGHTA, CDR2 FQGNSA. CDR3: CASSLRSGTSQYNEQFF. The CDR3 region has the DNA TGTGCCAGCAGCTTAAGGAGCGGGACTAGCCAATACAATGAGCAGTTCTTC.